The T cell receptor beta chain described here comes from a study of regulatory T cells in long-lasting Graves disease. This clonotype was detected many times. The CDR3 is made up of 16 amino acids. Germline CDR1 is MNHEY and CDR2 is SVGEGT. The V gene lost 5 bases and the J gene lost 4 bases, with 20 bases spanning the gap. Sample time point: newly diagnosed GD, antithyroid drugs for less than 3 months. Isolated PBMC RNA provided the starting material for the TCR library. HTBI primers from iRepertoire and Arm-PCR of CDR3 regions yielded the TCR beta libraries. TCRdb reanalysed the multiplex PCR reads using MiXCR and keeps one entry per CDR3 protein. The sample has some 220,000 distinct CDR3 sequences, roughly 19% seen once; the top ten hold 12%. The same sample was also used in a study of T cells in Graves' hyperthyroidism and ophthalmopathy.

The clonotype originates from a woman aged 25 to 45 with Graves disease. This chain links TRBV6-2 or TRBV6-3 with TRBJ1-2, with D possibly being TRBD1 (5 bases). The sequencing used peripheral blood mononuclear cells (PBMCs), collected at new diagnosis, from a patient treated with antithyroid drugs. The CDR3 is CASSAGLGERGYGYTF. CDR3 coding DNA: TGTGCCAGCAGTGCGGGACTAGGAGAAAGGGGCTATGGCTACACCTTC.